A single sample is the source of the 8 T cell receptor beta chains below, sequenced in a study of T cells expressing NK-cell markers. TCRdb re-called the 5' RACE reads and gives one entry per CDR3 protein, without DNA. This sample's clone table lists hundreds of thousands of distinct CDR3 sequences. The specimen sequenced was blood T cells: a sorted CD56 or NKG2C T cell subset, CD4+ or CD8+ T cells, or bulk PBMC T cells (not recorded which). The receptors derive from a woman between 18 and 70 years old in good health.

The CDR3 here is CASRLTDTQYF. The V gene is TRBV12-3 or TRBV12-4, the J gene TRBJ2-3. The CDR3 consists of 11 residues.

CDR3: CASSPGSGVAGELFF. This sequence joins TRBV18 and TRBJ2-2; as DNA is missing, the TRBD1 call by TCRdb cannot be tested. This CDR3 contains 15 residues. Looked up from germline, CDR1 is KGHSH and CDR2 is LQKENI.

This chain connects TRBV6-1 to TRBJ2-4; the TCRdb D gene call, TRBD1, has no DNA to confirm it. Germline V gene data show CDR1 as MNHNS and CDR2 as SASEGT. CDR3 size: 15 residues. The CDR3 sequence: CASRVAGAAKNIQYF.

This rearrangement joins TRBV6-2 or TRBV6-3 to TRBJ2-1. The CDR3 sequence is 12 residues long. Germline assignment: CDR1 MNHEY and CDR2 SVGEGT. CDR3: CASSYFGNEQFF.

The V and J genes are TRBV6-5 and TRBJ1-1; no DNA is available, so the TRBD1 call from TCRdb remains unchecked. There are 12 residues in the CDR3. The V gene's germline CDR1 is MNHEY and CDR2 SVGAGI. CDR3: CASTDRVAEAFF.

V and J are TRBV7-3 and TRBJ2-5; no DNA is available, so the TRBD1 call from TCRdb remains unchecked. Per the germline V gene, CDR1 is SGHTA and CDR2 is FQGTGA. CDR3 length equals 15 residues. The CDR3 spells CASSFAGGAQETQYF. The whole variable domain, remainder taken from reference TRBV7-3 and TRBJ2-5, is GAGVSQTPSNKVTEKGKYVELRCDPISGHTALYWYRQSLGQGPEFLIYFQGTGAADDSGLPNDRFFAVRPEGSVSTLKIQRTERGDSAVYLCASSFAGGAQETQYFGPGTRLLVL.

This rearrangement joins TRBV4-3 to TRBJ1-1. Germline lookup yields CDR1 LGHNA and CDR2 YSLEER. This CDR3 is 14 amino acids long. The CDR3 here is CASSLLGRQDEAFF.

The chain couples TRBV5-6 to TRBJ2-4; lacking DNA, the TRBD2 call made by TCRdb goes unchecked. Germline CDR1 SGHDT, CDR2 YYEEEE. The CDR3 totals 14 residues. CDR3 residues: CASSATSGANIQYF.